Each of the 5 T cell receptor beta chains below was sequenced from the same sample in a study of blood T cell repertoires in COVID-19. Assay: immunoSEQ multiplex PCR; the TCRdb copy retains only in-frame clones and omits some. The sample has approximately 270,000 clones, 80% to 90% seen once. Material for sequencing was peripheral blood. These receptors all come from a woman in her sixties or seventies with acute or convalescent COVID-19.

The V and J genes are TRBV7-9 and TRBJ1-2; D ambiguous. Trimming stripped 4 bases from V and 4 bases from J, with 7 bases between. The CDR3 has 12 residues. Germline V lookup: CDR1 SEHNR, CDR2 FQNEAQ (reference sequence). The CDR3 nucleotides read TGTGCCAGCAGCTCGGGGTCCTATGGCTACACCTTC. Its protein product is CASSSGSYGYTF.

The chain links TRBV4-1 to TRBJ2-1; 11 bases are a match to TRBD2. V dropped 2 bases and J dropped 8; count of bases not matched to a gene: 11. The CDR3 sequence is 17 residues long. Germline V gene lookup returns CDR1 MGHRA and CDR2 YSYEKL. Here the CDR3 reads CASSQTSRLAGWYEQFF. In DNA, the CDR3 is TGCGCCAGCAGCCAAACCTCCCGACTAGCGGGGTGGTATGAGCAGTTCTTC.

J is TRBJ1-1 and V is TRBV5-1, with D maybe TRBD1 (5 bases). The germline CDR1 and CDR2 sequences are SGHRS and YFSETQ. Trimming left V 4 bases short and J 1 base short, with 8 bases between. This CDR3 is 13 amino acids long. CDR3 sequence (DNA): TGCGCCAGCAGCCAACAGGAGAACACTGAAGCTTTCTTT. Encoded protein: CASSQQENTEAFF.

This chain uses TRBV24-1 with TRBJ1-2; TRBD1 matches at 10 bases. The CDR3 spans 15 residues. The junction had 9 bases not matched to a gene; V was cut back by 4 bases and J by 8 bases. CDR1 and CDR2 (germline): KGHDR, SFDVKD. CDR3 loop: CATSDPRTGGGGYTF. Here the CDR3 DNA reads TGTGCCACCAGTGACCCTCGGACAGGGGGAGGAGGCTACACCTTC.

The V call is TRBV7-3, the J call TRBJ2-1, with D unresolved. Trimming left V 2 bases short and J 3 bases short, with 5 bases between. Looked up from germline, CDR1 is SGHTA and CDR2 is FQGTGA. The CDR3 runs 13 residues. The chain's CDR3 is CASSLGLYNEQFF. In nucleotides, the CDR3 is TGTGCCAGCAGCTTAGGCCTCTACAATGAGCAGTTCTTC.